The rows below give T cell receptor beta chains drawn from one sample of a study of beta chain features in type 1 diabetes. The repertoire was sequenced with immunoSEQ multiplex PCR; TCRdb's copy has only in-frame clones and lacks some. The repertoire holds more than 550,000 clones, with 11% to 15% as singletons. Sequencing was carried out using naive CD4+ T cells from blood. These receptors all stem from a man in his late teens or twenties with type 1 diabetes. The CDR3 runs from the conserved cysteine through the conserved F or W. D genes are given only for firm matches. Clone size is given for some rows only: seen once, a few or many times, or a class if the clone is expanded.

D: TRBD1; J: TRBJ1-2; V: TRBV28; size: NA; length: 14; DNA: TGTGCCAGCAGTCCGGGACAGGGGAACTATGGCTACACCTTC; CDR3: CASSPGQGNYGYTF
D: NA; J: TRBJ1-1; V: TRBV5-8; size: NA; length: 16; DNA: TGTGCCAGCAGCTTGGGGAGAGGGAGACAGAACACTGAAGCTTTCTTT; CDR3: CASSLGRGRQNTEAFF
D: NA; J: TRBJ1-2; V: TRBV7-9; size: few; length: 12; DNA: TGTGCCAGCAGCTTGGACAACTATGGCTACACCTTC; CDR3: CASSLDNYGYTF
D: TRBD2; J: TRBJ2-1; V: TRBV7-6; size: few; length: 15; DNA: TGTGCCAGCAGCTTCGGGACTAGCGGGAGTAATGAGCAGTTCTTC; CDR3: CASSFGTSGSNEQFF
D: NA; J: TRBJ1-2; V: TRBV6-5; size: few; length: 12; DNA: TGTGCCATCCTTAAATCGGGATATGGCTACACCTTC; CDR3: CAILKSGYGYTF
D: NA; J: TRBJ1-4; V: TRBV25-1; size: few; length: 12; DNA: TGTGCCAGCAGTTTTCCGGAAGGAAAACTGTTTTTT; CDR3: CASSFPEGKLFF
D: TRBD1; J: TRBJ2-1; V: TRBV5-4; size: NA; length: 16; DNA: TGTGCCAGCAGCTTCGGGACAGGGGGCTACTTCAATGAGCAGTTCTTC; CDR3: CASSFGTGGYFNEQFF
D: TRBD2; J: TRBJ2-6; V: TRBV27; size: few; length: 19; DNA: TGTGCCAGCAGTTTAAGGACTAGCGGGCGAAACTCTGGGGCCAACGTCCTGACTTTC; CDR3: CASSLRTSGRNSGANVLTF
D: TRBD2; J: TRBJ2-3; V: TRBV25-1; size: few; length: 16; DNA: TGTGCCAGCAGTGAGATTAGCGGGGGGGTCACAGATACGCAGTATTTT; CDR3: CASSEISGGVTDTQYF
D: TRBD1; J: TRBJ2-1; V: TRBV6-1; size: few; length: 15; DNA: TGTGCCAGCAGTGTCTCACAGGGGGCCGGCTATGAGCAGTTCTTC; CDR3: CASSVSQGAGYEQFF
D: NA; J: TRBJ2-7; V: TRBV5-1; size: few; length: 14; DNA: TGCGCCAGCAGCTTGGGCAGGGGATCCTACGAGCAGTACTTC; CDR3: CASSLGRGSYEQYF
D: NA; J: TRBJ2-3; V: TRBV11-1; size: NA; length: 13; DNA: TGTGCCAGCAGCCAAGACCCCCTTGATACGCAGTATTTT; CDR3: CASSQDPLDTQYF
D: NA; J: TRBJ2-1; V: TRBV14; size: NA; length: 20; DNA: TGTGCCAGCAGCCAAGAAAGGGCCGGCCGGGCCGCGAAGGAATACAATGAGCAGTTCTTC; CDR3: CASSQERAGRAAKEYNEQFF
D: NA; J: TRBJ2-1; V: TRBV7-2; size: NA; length: 15; DNA: TGTGCCAGCAGCTATAGCGGTAGCTCCTACAATGAGCAGTTCTTC; CDR3: CASSYSGSSYNEQFF
D: TRBD1; J: TRBJ1-5; V: TRBV7-9; size: NA; length: 14; DNA: TGTGCCAGCAGCTTGGGGACAGGCCAGGGGCCCCAGCATTTT; CDR3: CASSLGTGQGPQHF
D: TRBD1; J: TRBJ2-7; V: TRBV18; size: few; length: 16; DNA: TGTGCCAGCTCACCCATAACAGGGGCTGGCTCCTACGAGCAGTACTTC; CDR3: CASSPITGAGSYEQYF
D: NA; J: TRBJ2-1; V: TRBV9; size: few; length: 17; DNA: TGTGCCAGCAGTCCTATTGGGGGTACGAGCTCCTACAATGAGCAGTTCTTC; CDR3: CASSPIGGTSSYNEQFF
D: NA; J: TRBJ1-2; V: TRBV30; size: NA; length: 13; DNA: TGTGCCTGGAGTTTGTCGGCGGTCTATGGCTACACCTTC; CDR3: CAWSLSAVYGYTF
D: TRBD2; J: TRBJ2-1; V: TRBV11-3; size: NA; length: 15; DNA: TGTGCCAGCAGCTTAGGGGCTAGCGGGGACAATGAGCAGTTCTTC; CDR3: CASSLGASGDNEQFF
D: NA; J: TRBJ2-4; V: TRBV6-5; size: NA; length: 14; DNA: TGTGCCAGCAGTGTACGGACAGCCACAAACATTCAGTACTTC; CDR3: CASSVRTATNIQYF
D: NA; J: TRBJ2-7; V: TRBV5-6; size: NA; length: 16; DNA: TGTGCCAGCAGCCCTGGGTTTCGAGGGATCACCTACGAGCAGTACTTC; CDR3: CASSPGFRGITYEQYF
D: NA; J: TRBJ1-4; V: TRBV7-9; size: NA; length: 14; DNA: TGTGCCAGCAGCTTAGGCCAGGGGAACGAAAAACTGTTTTTT; CDR3: CASSLGQGNEKLFF
D: NA; J: TRBJ2-5; V: TRBV7-3; size: few; length: 15; DNA: TGTGCCAGCAGCTTAGCAACAGGGTACCAAGAGACCCAGTACTTC; CDR3: CASSLATGYQETQYF
D: NA; J: TRBJ2-1; V: TRBV30; size: few; length: 14; DNA: TGTGCCTTGAGTGAGGTCTCCTCCTACAATGAGCAGTTCTTC; CDR3: CALSEVSSYNEQFF
D: TRBD1; J: TRBJ1-2; V: TRBV2; size: few; length: 13; DNA: TGTGCCAGCACCACGGAAGGGGGCCATGGCTACACCTTC; CDR3: CASTTEGGHGYTF
D: NA; J: TRBJ2-7; V: TRBV7-2; size: NA; length: 15; DNA: TGTGCCAGCAGCTCCGTTCCGGGGACGGGGTACGAGCAGTACTTC; CDR3: CASSSVPGTGYEQYF
D: NA; J: TRBJ2-6; V: TRBV18; size: NA; length: 14; DNA: TGTGCCAGCTCACTCGCCTCTGGGGCCAACGTCCTGACTTTC; CDR3: CASSLASGANVLTF
D: NA; J: TRBJ2-1; V: TRBV19; size: few; length: 15; DNA: TGTGCCAGTAATCCGGGCTACAGCTCCTACAATGAGCAGTTCTTC; CDR3: CASNPGYSSYNEQFF
D: NA; J: TRBJ2-7; V: TRBV5-4; size: NA; length: 15; DNA: TGTGCCAGCAGCTTGGAGACAGGTAGCTCCTACGAGCAGTACTTC; CDR3: CASSLETGSSYEQYF
D: NA; J: TRBJ2-2; V: TRBV7-9; size: few; length: 12; DNA: TGTGCCAGCAGCGTTGGCACCGGGGAGCTGTTTTTT; CDR3: CASSVGTGELFF
D: NA; J: TRBJ2-7; V: TRBV5-6; size: NA; length: 15; DNA: TGTGCCAGCAGCTCAACCCCGGGACGGATCTACGAGCAGTACTTC; CDR3: CASSSTPGRIYEQYF
D: NA; J: TRBJ1-2; V: TRBV14; size: NA; length: 14; DNA: TGTGCCAGCAGCCATACCGGGAGCGGCTATGGCTACACCTTC; CDR3: CASSHTGSGYGYTF